The TCR beta chain under discussion was sequenced for a study of CD8+CD57+ T cells in acquired aplastic anemia. Study-wide context: Sorted cells (CD4+ and CD8+) yielded DNA amounts that averaged about 3.4 ug. General observations from the study: Some 28 sequences, all CD8+ CDR3, were shared between patients and controls. Controls and patients did not differ significantly in CD8+ Simpson's diversity.

Trimming pared 5 bases from V and 4 bases from J, leaving 12 bases between. This CDR3 has 14 residues. Looked up from germline, CDR1 is MNHEY and CDR2 is SMNVEV (reference sequence). TCR beta VDJ combinations and CDR3 sequences were profiled from genomic DNA. TCRdb reprocessed the reads via MiXCR and lists one record per CDR3 protein. The sample lists 200,000 or so distinct CDR3 sequences, 64% seen once, with about half in the top ten. In regard to this clonotype: What it binds is not known.

This receptor was obtained from a human donor with severe aplastic anemia or a healthy control (not recorded which). Sequenced material: sorted CD4+, CD8+, or CD8+CD57+ T cells (not recorded which) from PBMCs. The gene calls are TRBV27 and TRBJ2-1, with a possible D match to TRBD1 (5 bases). This chain's CDR3 is CASSPRDHYNEQFF. CDR3 bases: TGTGCCAGCAGTCCCAGGGATCATTACAATGAGCAGTTCTTC.